Sequencing of this T cell receptor (beta chain) was carried out in a study of CD8 T cells in Susac syndrome. Reverse transcription of about 0.45 to 1 ug RNA was performed with random hexamers. Amplification of TCR beta CDR3 used immunoSEQ multiplex PCR across 54 Vbeta and 13 Jbeta. Using its own MiXCR run on the immunoSEQ multiplex PCR reads, TCRdb lists one record per CDR3 protein. The sample holds 250,000 to 300,000 distinct CDR3 sequences, 89% seen once. The TCR originated in a human donor with multiple sclerosis. The sample was CD8+ T cells from PBMCs.

The CDR3 spells CASSQVRDYEQYF. CDR3 bases: TGCGCCAGCAGCCAAGTTCGGGACTACGAGCAGTACTTC. V and J are TRBV4-1 and TRBJ2-7; D is possibly TRBD2 (5 bases). CDR1 is MGHRA, CDR2 YSYEKL, per germline. The length of the CDR3 is 13 residues. Deletions cut 1 base from V and 3 bases from J, with 7 bases between.